This T cell receptor beta chain was captured in a study of OX40 agonist ivuxolimab in advanced cancers. Across the study: An agonistic human IgG2 monoclonal antibody against OX40 (CD134) was given. General study points: Clones of CD4+ and CD8+ blood T cells grew by week 6 at doses of 0.1 to 3.0 mg/kg.

Clones were read by immunoSEQ multiplex PCR, and TCRdb kept only the in-frame ones, dropping some. This sample has some 96,000 clones, with about 80% found just once. The CDR3 spans 15 residues. CDR1 and CDR2 (germline): SGHTA, FQGNSA. The V end was cut by 1 base, the J end by 10 bases, with 17 bases between. This clone turned up a few times. Its matching antigen is unknown. The material was CD4+ or CD8+ T cells sorted from blood, obtained in a trial of the OX40 agonist ivuxolimab. The chain is built from TRBV7-2 and TRBJ2-1; D is undetermined. The receptor was derived from an adult with an advanced solid tumor such as melanoma, head and neck, liver or kidney cancer. The CDR3 loop reads CASSLDQSPAREQFF. Here the CDR3 DNA reads TGTGCCAGCAGCTTAGATCAGAGCCCCGCGAGGGAGCAGTTCTTC. Filled out from reference TRBV7-2 and TRBJ2-1, the complete variable domain reads GAGVSQSPSNKVTEKGKDVELRCDPISGHTALYWYRQSLGQGLEFLIYFQGNSAPDKSGLPSDRFSAERTGGSVSTLTIQRTQQEDSAVYLCASSLDQSPAREQFFGPGTRLTVL.